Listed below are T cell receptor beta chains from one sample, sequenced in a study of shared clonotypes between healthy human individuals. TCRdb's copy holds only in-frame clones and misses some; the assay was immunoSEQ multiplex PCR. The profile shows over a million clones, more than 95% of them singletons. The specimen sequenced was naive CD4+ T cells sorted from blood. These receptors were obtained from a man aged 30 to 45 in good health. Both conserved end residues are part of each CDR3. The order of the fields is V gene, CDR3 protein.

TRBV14 CASSPYTGSSYNEQFF
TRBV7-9 CASSTRTASYEQYF
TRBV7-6 CASSLGPRLSRGPHDTQYF
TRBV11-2 CASSLERGRMNTEAFF
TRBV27 CASRLAGAQETQYF
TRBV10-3 CAISGETGFVEQYF
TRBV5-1 CASSLTIRVGNTEAFF
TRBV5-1 CASSLAAGGEETQYF
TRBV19 CASTELPIELAKNIQYF
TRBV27 CASRPHGGGTDTQYF
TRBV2 CASRPPQGTRIEQYF
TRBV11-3 CASSFQGVGYEQYF
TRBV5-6 CASSLRQQVYNEQFF
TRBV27 CASSFAKGIGDQPQHF
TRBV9 CASSVELGGTAFF
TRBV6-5 CASRTSGQNYGYTF
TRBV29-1 CSVAEGSEQFF
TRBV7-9 CASSLTGGVEKLFF
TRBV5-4 CASSNRDGLEQYF
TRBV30 CAWTSPPYAYTF
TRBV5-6 CASSTSGTGAYEQYF
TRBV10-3 CAISPGTSGIYEQFF
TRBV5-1 CASSLTGLAGVDEQYF
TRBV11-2 CASSLVGQGAKAYEQYF
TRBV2 CASSRKGSTDTQYF
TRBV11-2 CASSLKATNEKLFF
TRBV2 CASSEALYEQYF
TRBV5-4 CASSPAQGGKMNTEAFF
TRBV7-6 CASIQTGTYEQYF
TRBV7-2 CASSLQGPGANVLTF
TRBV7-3 CASSLGTSDTGELFF
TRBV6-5 CASSYSYGYGYTF
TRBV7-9 CASSLASGRAKQETQYF
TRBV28 CASSIHQMTGGASEKLFF
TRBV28 CASSHTYEQYF
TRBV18 CASSPPLASGSLKYF
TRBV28 CASSLGGTTYNEQFF
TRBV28 CASSAIRDSRIQSYGYTF
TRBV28 CASSPPALGGETQYF
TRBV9 CASSVVEYTDTQYF
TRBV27 CASRQGPQASTQYF
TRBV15 CATTLRRYTEAFF
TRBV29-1 CSVEGGTGGGEKLFF
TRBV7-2 CASSSGRAADSGNTIYF
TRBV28 CASSRRNQWTDTQYF